Below, 32 T cell receptor beta chains from the same sample are listed, as sequenced in a study of T cell clonality in common variable immunodeficiency. This table comes from immunoSEQ multiplex PCR, and its TCRdb copy is limited to in-frame clones, with some not included. Listed here are roughly 42,000 clones without any singletons, the top ten holding roughly 2.9%. Input material: peripheral blood mononuclear cells. The origin of the receptors is a person aged 18 to 75 in good health.

This clone was picked up many times. Read coverage stops 3 residues before the CDR3 terminus; the germline J gene supplies the remainder. The chain recombines TRBV4-1 with TRBJ2-5; 10 bases map to TRBD2. Germline V gene lookup returns CDR1 MGHRA and CDR2 YSYEKL. J gave up 5 bases and V 4 bases, and 13 bases lay outside the gene matches. CDR3 length: 17 amino acids. The sequenced part of the CDR3 DNA is TGCGCCAGCAGCCCCGGGGTAGCGGGAGGAGGATCGGAGACC. It encodes CASSPGVAGGGSET. The full CDR3 protein reads CASSPGVAGGGSETQYF.

At least ten counts were recorded for this clone. The read ends 3 residues early relative to the CDR3; the germline J gene fills the gap. The V and J genes are TRBV5-1 and TRBJ2-1; D is possibly TRBD2 (6 bases). The V gene's germline CDR1 is SGHRS and CDR2 YFSETQ. Trimming took off 4 bases at V and 0 bases at J, with 11 bases between the two ends. The CDR3 loop spans 15 amino acids. The CDR3 region is CASSPGTLSYNEQFF. The sequenced part of the CDR3 DNA is TGCGCCAGCAGCCCTGGGACTCTCTCCTACAATGAG. The variable domain in full, completed from reference TRBV5-1 and TRBJ2-1, reads KAGVTQTPRYLIKTRGQQVTLSCSPISGHRSVSWYQQTPGQGLQFLFEYFSETQRNKGNFPGRFSGRQFSNSRSEMNVSTLELGDSALYLCASSPGTLSYNEQFFGPGTRLTVL.

A note on this clone: The CDR3 extends 3 residues past the end of the read, so its final part is completed from the germline J gene. This chain connects TRBV19 to TRBJ2-2; D perhaps matches TRBD1 (5 bases). Germline-derived CDR1 and CDR2 are LNHDA and SQIVND (reference sequence). The CDR3 covers 15 residues. CDR3 sequence: CASSIRGFQSEKLFF. The sequenced CDR3 bases are TGTGCCAGTAGTATTAGGGGTTTTCAGAGTGAAAAG.

Notes on this clone: The read comes to an end 3 residues before the CDR3 does, leaving the germline J gene to fill in the end. This chain joins TRBV20-1 and TRBJ1-1; D might be TRBD1 (5 bases). From germline, CDR1 is DFQATT and CDR2 SNEGSKA (reference sequence). The CDR3 runs to 13 residues. The CDR3 DNA, read in part, is TGCAGTCTGTCTTCCTCGGGGGGGAGGGAA. Its translation is CSLSSSGGRE. The whole CDR3 protein is CSLSSSGGREAFF.

In this sample, this clone turned up many times. The read is 3 residues too short to cover the CDR3 end, so that end is filled in from the germline J gene. The chain couples TRBV23-1 to TRBJ2-3; D is possibly TRBD1 (5 bases). TRBV23-1 is noted as an ORF with a role that remains uncertain. The V end lost 2 bases, the J end lost 4 bases, and 13 bases lay between the germline ends. The CDR3 spans 15 residues. CDR3 sequence reads: CASSQKDKIPDTQYF. The sequenced part of the CDR3 DNA is TGCGCCAGCAGTCAAAAGGACAAAATTCCAGATACG.

This clone was recorded many times. This CDR3 reads CASSLLDRGTEAFF. The DNA read from the CDR3 is TGTGCCAGCAGCTTATTGGACAGGGGCACTGAA. The chain recombines TRBV7-2 with TRBJ1-1, with 9 bases lining up with TRBD1. The sequenced fragment ends 3 residues before the CDR3 boundary, so the rest is inferred from the germline J gene. Germline CDR1 reads SGHTA; CDR2 reads FQGNSA. The ends lost 2 bases at V and 4 bases at J; junction bases unmatched: 2. This CDR3 is 14 amino acids long.

In its sample, this clone was seen many times. Sequencing ends 3 residues short of the CDR3 end; the germline J gene provides the rest. The chain carries TRBV20-1 and TRBJ2-2; 7 bases are shared with TRBD2. The V and J ends lost 1 base and 6 bases, in that order; junction bases with no gene match: 8. Germline-derived CDR1 and CDR2 are DFQATT and SNEGSKA (reference sequence). This CDR3 region has 15 residues. This chain's CDR3 is CSARVPGGRAGELFF. Incomplete CDR3 DNA: TGCAGTGCTAGAGTCCCGGGGGGAAGGGCCGGGGAG.

A few counts support this clone. Read sequence stops 3 residues before the CDR3 end, and the germline J gene provides the missing end. The chain employs TRBV19 and TRBJ2-3, with 10 bases fitting TRBD1. Germline-derived CDR1 and CDR2 are LNHDA and SQIVND (reference sequence). J gave up 4 bases and V 6 bases, and 13 bases lay outside the gene matches. The length of the CDR3 is 17 residues. The CDR3 DNA, read in part, is TGTGCCAGTAGCTGGACAGGGGGTCCAGCGGCCCCAGATACG. This translates into CASSWTGGPAAPDT. The CDR3 as a whole reads CASSWTGGPAAPDTQYF.

This clone was seen ten or more times. The CDR3 is cut off 3 residues early in the read; its end comes from the germline J gene. The chain uses TRBV19 and TRBJ2-3; TRBD1 matches at 7 bases. This CDR3 region has 14 residues. In germline, CDR1 is LNHDA, CDR2 SQIVND (reference sequence). The J segment lost 3 bases and the V segment lost 6 bases, leaving 6 bases of the junction unmatched. The sequenced CDR3 bases are TGTGCCAGTAGATCCAACAGGGGAACAGATACG. It yields the protein CASRSNRGTDT. In full, the CDR3 reads CASRSNRGTDTQYF.

Regarding this clone: The sequence runs out 3 residues before the end of the CDR3; the remainder is reconstructed from the germline J gene. This chain uses TRBV2 with TRBJ1-5, with D possibly TRBD1 on 5 matching bases. Germline V gives CDR1 SNHLY, CDR2 FYNNEI. Trimming took 7 bases from V and 2 from J, leaving 15 bases between them. The CDR3 is made up of 15 amino acids. CDR3 DNA (partial): TGTGCCAGCAACTGGGGCCCGGAGGGCAATCAGCCC. Protein product: CASNWGPEGNQP. The CDR3 as a whole reads CASNWGPEGNQPQHF.

In this sample, this clone turned up many times. The read terminates 3 residues ahead of where the CDR3 ends, so the germline J gene completes it. The chain joins TRBV6-4 to TRBJ2-1; D gene uncertain. Germline V gives CDR1 MRHNA, CDR2 SNTAGT. Trimming pared 3 bases from V and 5 bases from J, leaving 8 bases between. This CDR3 has 13 residues. Here the CDR3 reads CASSESLHNEQFF. The sequenced CDR3 bases are TGTGCCAGCAGTGAGAGCCTACACAATGAG.

This clone has a count of ten or more. From the germline J gene comes the end of the CDR3, since the read stops 3 residues before it. The chain carries TRBV6-1 and TRBJ1-6; 8 bases are shared with TRBD1. Germline assignment: CDR1 MNHNS and CDR2 SASEGT. CDR3 size: 15 residues. V gave up 0 bases and J gave up 7 bases; unmatched junction bases: 2. The sequenced CDR3 bases are TGTGCCAGCAGTGAAGCGAACAGGGGGAATTCACCC. It is translated as CASSEANRGNSP. The CDR3, in full, reads CASSEANRGNSPLHF.

This clone showed up many times. The read ends 3 residues before the CDR3 terminus; that terminus is restored from the germline J gene. This sequence joins TRBV2 and TRBJ2-3; the match to TRBD1 covers 9 bases. Unmatched junction bases numbered 11, after V lost 10 bases and J lost 3 bases. CDR3 length: 15 amino acids. CDR1 SNHLY and CDR2 FYNNEI come from the germline V gene. The part of the CDR3 DNA that was read is TGTGCCATCGGGCCCGGGACAGGGATTACAGATACG. This codes for CAIGPGTGITDT. The whole CDR3 protein reads CAIGPGTGITDTQYF.

This clone has only a few counts. The CDR3 extends 3 residues past the end of the read, so its final part is completed from the germline J gene. The J gene is TRBJ2-5, the V gene TRBV5-4, with D possibly being TRBD2 (6 bases). This CDR3 spans 14 amino acids. CDR1 and CDR2 from the germline V gene are SGHNT and YYREEE (reference sequence). V lost 0 bases to trimming and J lost 2 bases, with 8 bases between them. The CDR3 loop reads CASSLAGGQETQYF. Partial CDR3 DNA: TGTGCCAGCAGCTTGGCTGGGGGGCAAGAGACC.

This clone was seen ten or more times. The DNA ends 3 residues before the CDR3 does, and the rest of the CDR3 is filled in from the germline J gene. The chain couples TRBV30 to TRBJ2-2; D is ambiguous. The CDR3 consists of 18 residues. V lost 1 base and J lost 5, with 23 bases in between. The V gene's germline CDR1 is GTSNPN and CDR2 SVGIG (reference sequence). CDR3 protein: CAWSGPELIDWATGELFF. CDR3 DNA, as far as it was read: TGTGCCTGGAGTGGCCCCGAATTAATTGATTGGGCTACCGGGGAG.

This clone was found many times. The read is 3 residues too short to cover the CDR3 end, so that end is filled in from the germline J gene. The genes are TRBV7-9 and TRBJ2-5; the D is unclear. The CDR3 loop spans 15 amino acids. V shed 5 bases and J shed 5 bases, with 18 bases lying between them. Germline loops: CDR1 SEHNR, CDR2 FQNEAQ (reference sequence). CDR3 bases read: TGTGCCAGCAGCCACGACATAAGTTCATGGGAGACC. This gives the protein CASSHDISSWET. The whole CDR3 region reads CASSHDISSWETQYF.

This clone showed up many times. The read ends 3 residues before the CDR3 terminus; that terminus is restored from the germline J gene. The chain is built from TRBV5-5 and TRBJ2-7; 9 bases line up with TRBD2. The CDR3 consists of 15 residues. Germline CDR1 is SGHKS and CDR2 is YYEKEE (reference sequence). V was clipped by 1 base and J by 3 bases; unmatched bases: 5. CDR3 amino acids: CASSLIPSGVYEQYF. CDR3 bases read: TGTGCCAGCAGCTTGATTCCTAGCGGGGTCTACGAG.

This clone was counted many times. The CDR3 extends 3 residues past the end of the read, so its final part is completed from the germline J gene. V is TRBV5-1 and J is TRBJ2-3; 11 nucleotides agree with TRBD2. The junction had 3 bases not matched to a gene; V was cut back by 3 bases and J by 0 bases. The CDR3 sequence is 16 residues long. Per the germline V gene, CDR1 is SGHRS and CDR2 is YFSETQ. The CDR3 is CASSSGLAASTDTQYF. The part of the CDR3 DNA that was read is TGCGCCAGCAGCTCGGGACTAGCGGCTAGCACAGATACG.

This clone was seen many times. The read ends 3 residues before the CDR3 terminus; that terminus is restored from the germline J gene. V usage is TRBV2 and J usage is TRBJ2-1, with 8 bases aligning to TRBD1. CDR3 length equals 14 residues. The ends lost 2 bases at V and 3 bases at J; junction bases unmatched: 0. Germline V lookup: CDR1 SNHLY, CDR2 FYNNEI. The CDR3 loop reads CASSETGGYNEQFF. CDR3 bases read: TGTGCCAGCAGTGAAACAGGGGGCTACAATGAG.

This clone was recorded many times. Read sequence stops 3 residues before the CDR3 end, and the germline J gene provides the missing end. The rearrangement joins TRBV20-1 to TRBJ2-3, with D perhaps TRBD2 (5 bases). This CDR3 is built from 14 residues. The germline V and J ends were trimmed by 2 bases and 2 bases, with 11 bases remaining between them. Germline CDR1 and CDR2: DFQATT and SNEGSKA (reference sequence). CDR3 DNA, as far as it was read: TGCAGTGCTAGACCCACAGCGGACACAGATACG. Its translation is CSARPTADTDT. The entire CDR3 protein is CSARPTADTDTQYF.

This clone showed up many times. The CDR3 end falls 3 residues outside the read, so it is completed with the germline J gene. The chain recombines TRBV29-1 with TRBJ2-2, with 11 bases aligning to TRBD2. The CDR3 sequence is 16 residues long. CDR1 and CDR2 (germline): SQVTM, ANQGSEA. The V segment lost 6 bases and the J segment 4 bases; nucleotides outside the gene matches: 10. Partial CDR3 DNA: TGCAGCGTGGGAATAGCGGGAGGGCCCCTCACCGGGGAG. The encoded protein is CSVGIAGGPLTGE. The whole CDR3 reads CSVGIAGGPLTGELFF.

This clone showed up many times. The missing CDR3 end, 3 residues past where the read stops, is filled in from the germline J gene. The genes are TRBV30 and TRBJ2-1; TRBD2 might be the D (6 bases). CDR3 size: 14 residues. CDR1 and CDR2 (germline): GTSNPN, SVGIG (reference sequence). V dropped 0 bases and J dropped 2 bases, with 8 bases sitting between them. Here the CDR3 reads CAWSVGGAYNEQFF. CDR3 bases read: TGTGCCTGGAGTGTGGGGGGAGCCTACAATGAG.

This clone has ten or more counts. The CDR3 end is not reached by the read, which stops 3 residues before it; the germline J gene fills it in. The gene calls are TRBV2 and TRBJ2-7, with D possibly matching TRBD1 (6 bases). The ends were cut back, 7 bases at V and 6 bases at J, with 19 bases in the middle. Germline loops: CDR1 SNHLY, CDR2 FYNNEI. The CDR3 spans 14 residues. The sequenced CDR3 bases are TGTGCCAGCAACGGGCCATCCAGGGGCCGCGAG. Protein sequence: CASNGPSRGRE. The whole CDR3 protein reads CASNGPSRGREQYF.

This clone was counted many times. The missing CDR3 end, 3 residues past where the read stops, is filled in from the germline J gene. This chain connects TRBV12-3 or TRBV12-4 to TRBJ2-5; TRBD2 matches 7 bases. The V gene end was trimmed by 5 bases and the J gene end by 7 bases; junction bases not matched to a gene: 10. The CDR3 totals 14 residues. The covered CDR3 bases are TGTGCCAGCAGTCCCGGACTAGGCGGGGTGACC. It yields the protein CASSPGLGGVT. The full CDR3 is CASSPGLGGVTQYF.

There are many counts of this clone. The CDR3 goes on 3 residues after the read ends, and that part is filled in from the germline J gene. The chain links TRBV20-1 to TRBJ2-1; 8 nucleotides line up with TRBD1. The CDR3 contains 14 residues. Germline-derived CDR1 and CDR2 are DFQATT and SNEGSKA (reference sequence). The V and J ends lost 5 bases and 2 bases, in that order; junction bases with no gene match: 5. CDR3 sequence: CSARTGGTYNEQFF. The DNA read from the CDR3 is TGCAGTGCTCGAACAGGGGGTACCTACAATGAG.

This clone was detected many times. With the read ending 3 residues before the CDR3 end, the germline J gene is used to fill in that end. The rearrangement links TRBV29-1 to TRBJ2-3; 7 bases line up with TRBD2. The CDR3 spans 12 residues. CDR1 SQVTM and CDR2 ANQGSEA come from the germline V gene. Germline trimming cut 5 bases from V and 7 bases from J; bases unmatched to any gene: 6. The CDR3 region is CSVLGGENTQYF. The DNA read from the CDR3 is TGCAGCGTTCTTGGGGGGGAGAATACG.

This clone was recorded at least ten times. The DNA ends 3 residues before the CDR3 does, and the rest of the CDR3 is filled in from the germline J gene. V gene TRBV29-1 combines with J gene TRBJ1-4; TRBD1 is a possible D gene (5 bases). The CDR3 spans 13 residues. Trimming stripped 5 bases from V and 6 bases from J, with 13 bases between. CDR1 and CDR2 from the germline V gene are SQVTM and ANQGSEA. The part of the CDR3 DNA that was read is TGCAGCGTTAGGTCAGGGTCGGATGAAAAA. Translating gives CSVRSGSDEK. The entire CDR3 is CSVRSGSDEKLFF.

This clone was counted ten times or more. The read falls 3 residues short of the CDR3 end, and the missing part is taken from the germline J gene. The chain couples TRBV5-4 to TRBJ1-2; maybe TRBD1 (5 bases). Per the germline V gene, CDR1 is SGHNT and CDR2 is YYREEE (reference sequence). CDR3 length equals 16 residues. Between the trimmed V and J ends, which lost 0 bases and 3 bases, there was a span of 15 bases. The CDR3 sequence is CASSLGPGESDYGYTF. CDR3 bases read: TGTGCCAGCAGCTTGGGACCGGGGGAATCGGACTATGGC.

This clone was detected many times. The read finishes 3 residues shy of the CDR3 end, and the germline J gene is used to complete it. This chain connects TRBV29-1 to TRBJ2-2, with 8 bases identical to TRBD1. The V and J ends lost 4 bases and 7 bases, in that order; junction bases with no gene match: 14. This CDR3 comprises 16 residues. The V gene's germline CDR1 is SQVTM and CDR2 ANQGSEA. The CDR3 sequence is CSVGPGQAPAGGELFF. The CDR3 DNA, read in part, is TGCAGCGTTGGCCCGGGACAGGCCCCCGCAGGCGGGGAG.

This clone was seen at least ten times. The read ends 3 residues shy of where the CDR3 ends; the end is completed using the germline J gene. The V call is TRBV7-3, the J call TRBJ2-1; tentatively, D is TRBD2 (6 bases). The CDR3 is made up of 15 amino acids. Germline V gene lookup returns CDR1 SGHTA and CDR2 FQGTGA. V lost 5 bases and J lost 6, with 17 bases in between. CDR3 DNA, as far as it was read: TGTGCCAGCAGCCCCACCTCGGGACTGCCCAATGAG. Its translation: CASSPTSGLPNE. The CDR3, in full, reads CASSPTSGLPNEQFF.

This clone was observed many times. The junction does not match germline at one end; this may be a read error. The CDR3 extends 3 residues past the end of the read, so its final part is completed from the germline J gene. This CDR3 is also generated by other DNA sequences in the sample. The chain carries TRBV29-1 and TRBJ1-1; D possibly corresponds to TRBD1 (6 bases). From germline, CDR1 is SQVTM and CDR2 ANQGSEA. The CDR3 loop spans 12 amino acids. CDR3 residues: CSVEWGGTEAFF. The covered CDR3 bases are TGCAGCGTTGAGTGGGGGGGCACTGAG. The full variable domain, rest sourced from reference TRBV29-1 and TRBJ1-1, is SAVISQKPSRDICQRGTSLTIQCQVDSQVTMMFWYRQQPGQSLTLIATANQGSEATYESGFVIDKFPISRPNLTFSTLTVSNMSPEDSSIYLCSVEWGGTEAFFGQGTRLTVV.

This clone was seen at least ten times. The covered CDR3 bases are TGTGCCAGCACCCCGGAACAGGCCTACAATGAG. As protein: CASTPEQAYNE. The whole CDR3 sequence is CASTPEQAYNEQFF. V gene TRBV7-9 combines with J gene TRBJ2-1; D is possibly TRBD1 (5 bases). The CDR3 end falls 3 residues outside the read, so it is completed with the germline J gene. Germline values: CDR1 SEHNR, CDR2 FQNEAQ (reference sequence). Between the trimmed V and J ends, which lost 7 bases and 2 bases, there was a span of 12 bases. The CDR3 has 14 amino acids.